Presented here are 32 T cell receptor beta chains from one specimen sequenced in a study of T cell responses to AZD1222 COVID-19 vaccine. The method was immunoSEQ multiplex PCR; TCRdb's version includes in-frame clones alone and lacks a portion of them. The sample lists roughly 260,000 clones; over 85% were seen once. Sequences were derived from peripheral blood, sampled on day 0 of AZD1222 vaccination. Receptors originate from an adult in good health.

The rearrangement uses TRBV6-5 and TRBJ1-6; D is unclear. CDR3 length: 12 residues. CDR1 and CDR2 from the germline V gene are MNHEY and SVGAGI. The V gene lost 2 bases and the J gene lost 8 bases, with 4 bases spanning the gap. The CDR3 region has the DNA TGTGCCAGCAGTTACGCCCATTCACCCCTCCACTTT. Amino acid sequence: CASSYAHSPLHF.

The chain links TRBV10-3 to TRBJ2-6; 9 bases map to TRBD1. V was clipped by 10 bases and J by 2 bases; unmatched bases: 9. Germline-derived CDR1 and CDR2 are ENHRY and SYGVKD. The CDR3 is 16 residues long. CDR3 region: CATRGQGDPGANVLTF. CDR3 nucleotides: TGTGCCACCAGGGGACAGGGTGACCCTGGGGCCAACGTCCTGACTTTC.

The sample holds a few counts of this clone. The sample holds other DNA sequences that translate to the same CDR3. The gene calls are TRBV27 and TRBJ2-2; D gene unclear. Between the trimmed V and J ends, which lost 5 bases and 3 bases, there was a span of 4 bases. From germline, CDR1 is MNHEY and CDR2 SMNVEV (reference sequence). The CDR3 is 12 amino acids. The CDR3: CASSPYTGELFF. The CDR3 DNA is TGTGCCAGCAGTCCATACACCGGGGAGCTGTTTTTT.

The chain employs TRBV4-1 and TRBJ2-5, with a weak D call TRBD2 (5 bases). Trimming left V 4 bases short and J 4 bases short, with 13 bases between. Germline values: CDR1 MGHRA, CDR2 YSYEKL. This CDR3 contains 14 residues. The CDR3 sequence: CASSLLDGGETQYF. CDR3 coding DNA: TGCGCCAGCAGCCTACTGGACGGAGGAGAGACCCAGTACTTC.

The rearrangement uses TRBV12-3 or TRBV12-4 and TRBJ1-1; D gene ambiguous. V was trimmed by 4 bases and J by 1 base, leaving 7 bases between them. The CDR3 is made up of 13 amino acids. CDR3 in amino acids: CASSSWGNTEAFF. In DNA, the CDR3 is TGTGCCAGCAGTTCTTGGGGGAACACTGAAGCTTTCTTT.

V is TRBV5-1 and J is TRBJ2-5, with 7 positions matching TRBD1. V gave up 4 bases and J gave up 5 bases; unmatched junction bases: 14. This CDR3 has 16 residues. CDR1 and CDR2 (germline): SGHRS, YFSETQ. The CDR3 nucleotides read TGCGCCAGCAGCGGATCGACAGGGCCCGGTGGGGAGACCCAGTACTTC. This codes for CASSGSTGPGGETQYF.

This chain links TRBV18 with TRBJ2-1, with 9 bases fitting TRBD1. The CDR3 is made up of 15 amino acids. V trimming: 3 bases; J trimming: 1 base; junction bases outside the gene matches: 1. The germline gives CDR1 KGHSH, CDR2 LQKENI. The CDR3 loop reads CASSPGTGSYNEQFF. The CDR3 DNA reads TGTGCCAGCTCACCCGGGACAGGGTCCTACAATGAGCAGTTCTTC.

V is TRBV7-2 and J is TRBJ2-7, with 11 bases that match TRBD1. The CDR3 totals 15 residues. After removal of 0 bases from V and 6 bases from J, the junction contained 4 bases not matched to a gene. The V gene's germline CDR1 is SGHTA and CDR2 FQGNSA. The DNA of the CDR3 is TGTGCCAGCAGCTTAGCGCGGACAGGGGGCGGCGAGCAGTACTTC. Translation gives CASSLARTGGGEQYF.

The chain combines TRBV6-9 with TRBJ2-7, with 9 nucleotides matching TRBD2. Germline V lookup: CDR1 MNHGY, CDR2 SVAAGI. This CDR3 has 15 residues. The V and J ends lost 2 bases and 5 bases, in that order; junction bases with no gene match: 7. CDR3 coding DNA: TGTGCCAGCAGTTATAGGCGGGAGGGCCGCAACGAGCAGTACTTC. It is translated as CASSYRREGRNEQYF.

This clone has a single count. The CDR3 DNA follows: TGTGCCAGCTTGGGGCAGGCGGGACAGCCCCAGCATTTT. This translates into CASLGQAGQPQHF. This chain links TRBV28 with TRBJ1-5; a possible D gene is TRBD1 (5 bases). Germline CDR1 and CDR2: MDHEN and SYDVKM. Trimming left V 8 bases short and J 7 bases short, with 15 bases between. This CDR3 region has 13 residues.

The chain carries TRBV12-3 or TRBV12-4 and TRBJ2-2; 7 bases fit TRBD1. The CDR3 loop spans 13 amino acids. The V segment lost 3 bases and the J segment 7 bases; nucleotides outside the gene matches: 2. CDR3 region: CASSFDRVGELFF. Written as DNA, the CDR3 is TGTGCCAGCAGTTTCGACAGGGTCGGGGAGCTGTTTTTT.

The V and J genes are TRBV2 and TRBJ2-2, with D maybe TRBD1 (6 bases). Germline V gives CDR1 SNHLY, CDR2 FYNNEI. The CDR3 totals 16 residues. V lost 7 bases and J 2 bases, leaving 17 bases between the germline ends. In nucleotides, the CDR3 is TGTGCCAGCACCATACAGGGTATCATTAACACCGGGGAGCTGTTTTTT. It encodes CASTIQGIINTGELFF.

The genes are TRBV6-5 and TRBJ1-1; tentative D call: TRBD1 (5 bases). The CDR3 consists of 13 residues. Germline values: CDR1 MNHEY, CDR2 SVGAGI. V was clipped by 6 bases and J by 5 bases, with 13 bases between them. The CDR3 DNA reads TGTGCCAGCAGGCGGGACCGAGAAACTGAAGCTTTCTTT. Translated, it gives CASRRDRETEAFF.

This chain joins TRBV15 and TRBJ2-1; D call uncertain. There are 16 residues in the CDR3. The V gene lost 1 base and the J gene lost 3 bases, with 13 bases spanning the gap. CDR1 LNHNV and CDR2 YYDKDF come from the germline V gene (reference sequence). The CDR3 nucleotides read TGTGCCACCAGCAGAGCCCGGGCAGCGTACTACAATGAGCAGTTCTTC. Residues: CATSRARAAYYNEQFF.

The chain joins TRBV9 to TRBJ2-7; D remains unclear. This CDR3 is 15 amino acids long. The germline V gene has CDR1 SGDLS and CDR2 YYNGEE. V lost 7 bases and J 4 bases, leaving 21 bases between the germline ends. In DNA form, the CDR3 reads TGTGCCAGCGGTGGGCAGACTCGGAACCTATACGAGCAGTACTTC. It yields the protein CASGGQTRNLYEQYF.

This clone was seen just once. The rearrangement uses TRBV5-1 and TRBJ1-2; D is perhaps TRBD1 (5 bases). Trimming stripped 5 bases from V and 8 bases from J, with 16 bases between. Germline CDR1 reads SGHRS; CDR2 reads YFSETQ. This CDR3 comprises 13 residues. Here the CDR3 reads CASSLDRGEGYTF. CDR3 coding DNA: TGCGCCAGCAGTCTAGACAGAGGGGAAGGCTACACCTTC.

The chain employs TRBV7-2 and TRBJ1-2; D perhaps matches TRBD1 (5 bases). This CDR3 comprises 12 residues. Germline V gene lookup returns CDR1 SGHTA and CDR2 FQGNSA. V dropped 5 bases and J dropped 4 bases, with 8 bases sitting between them. CDR3 sequence (DNA): TGTGCCAGCAGCGGCAGGGCCTATGGCTACACCTTC. As protein: CASSGRAYGYTF.

The chain is built from TRBV19 and TRBJ1-5; the D is unclear. Germline values: CDR1 LNHDA, CDR2 SQIVND (reference sequence). Trimming took 5 bases from V and 9 from J, leaving 20 bases between them. The CDR3 is made up of 15 amino acids. Here the CDR3 DNA reads TGTGCCAGTAGTGGCGGAACACACTCTACCCGGCCCCAGCATTTT. As protein: CASSGGTHSTRPQHF.

The CDR3 loop reads CASIQGSNTGELFF. For the CDR3, the DNA is TGTGCCAGCATACAGGGGTCGAACACCGGGGAGCTGTTTTTT. The chain uses TRBV28 and TRBJ2-2; TRBD1 agrees at 7 bases. The CDR3 extends over 14 amino acids. Trimming cost V 7 bases and J 0 bases; bases outside gene matches: 2. CDR1 and CDR2 from the germline V gene are MDHEN and SYDVKM.

The CDR3 DNA sequence: TGCGCCAGCAGTTATGGGCAGGGGGACCTCTCGGGGGAGCAGTACTTC. Its translation is CASSYGQGDLSGEQYF. The V call is TRBV5-1, the J call TRBJ2-7; TRBD1 aligns across 7 bases. The CDR3 spans 16 residues. CDR1 and CDR2 (germline): SGHRS, YFSETQ. Trimming removed 5 bases from V and 7 bases from J; junction bases left unmatched: 18.

This clone appeared once. V usage is TRBV5-5 and J usage is TRBJ2-7; 12 nucleotides match TRBD1. Germline loops: CDR1 SGHKS, CDR2 YYEKEE (reference sequence). The ends lost 4 bases at V and 4 bases at J; junction bases unmatched: 3. The CDR3 totals 14 residues. CDR3 protein: CASSPGQGAYEQYF. The CDR3 DNA sequence: TGTGCCAGCAGCCCGGGACAGGGGGCGTACGAGCAGTACTTC.

CDR3 loop: CASSPGIYSNQPQHF. As DNA, the CDR3 is TGTGCCAGCAGCCCGGGCATCTATAGCAATCAGCCCCAGCATTTT. This sequence joins TRBV7-3 and TRBJ1-5; D gene ambiguous. Trimming cost V 5 bases and J 0 bases, with 11 bases left between them. The germline gives CDR1 SGHTA, CDR2 FQGTGA. This CDR3 has 15 amino acids.

This rearrangement joins TRBV18 to TRBJ2-1; D remains ambiguous. In germline, CDR1 is KGHSH, CDR2 LQKENI. The CDR3 spans 12 residues. The germline V and J ends were trimmed by 3 bases and 6 bases, with 6 bases remaining between them. This CDR3 is CASSPLPNEQFF. CDR3 nucleotide sequence: TGTGCCAGCTCACCGCTCCCCAATGAGCAGTTCTTC.

The CDR3 sequence is CASSLPGATEAFF. The CDR3 region has the DNA TGTGCCAGCAGCTTACCGGGGGCCACTGAAGCTTTCTTT. This sequence joins TRBV7-8 and TRBJ1-1; perhaps TRBD1 as D (6 bases). V lost 2 bases, J lost 4 bases, and 8 bases lay in between. The germline V gene has CDR1 SGHVS and CDR2 FQNEAQ. The length of the CDR3 is 13 residues. Filled out from reference TRBV7-8 and TRBJ1-1, the complete variable domain reads GAGVSQSPRYKVAKRGQDVALRCDPISGHVSLFWYQQALGQGPEFLTYFQNEAQLDKSGLPSDRFFAERPEGSVSTLKIQRTQQEDSAVYLCASSLPGATEAFFGQGTRLTVV.

The gene calls are TRBV2 and TRBJ1-1; D is ambiguous. The germline V and J ends were trimmed by 3 bases and 1 base, with 6 bases remaining between them. The CDR3 contains 13 residues. Germline CDR1 SNHLY, CDR2 FYNNEI. Here the CDR3 reads CASSDAGNTEAFF. Here the CDR3 DNA reads TGTGCCAGCAGTGATGCGGGGAACACTGAAGCTTTCTTT.

The chain links TRBV5-1 to TRBJ1-2; TRBD1 might be the D (6 bases). CDR3 length: 14 amino acids. Trimming removed 0 bases at V and 6 bases at J, with 12 bases between. Looked up from germline, CDR1 is SGHRS and CDR2 is YFSETQ. The CDR3 DNA reads TGCGCCAGCAGCTTGGCCGTACAGGGCGATGGCTACACCTTC. Protein: CASSLAVQGDGYTF. The entire variable domain, with the rest obtained from reference TRBV5-1 and TRBJ1-2, is as follows: KAGVTQTPRYLIKTRGQQVTLSCSPISGHRSVSWYQQTPGQGLQFLFEYFSETQRNKGNFPGRFSGRQFSNSRSEMNVSTLELGDSALYLCASSLAVQGDGYTFGSGTRLTVV.

The genes are TRBV7-3 and TRBJ2-3; D remains ambiguous. CDR3 length: 15 amino acids. Per the germline V gene, CDR1 is SGHTA and CDR2 is FQGTGA. Trimming removed 1 base at V and 1 base at J, with 9 bases between. The chain's CDR3 is CASSLNPGRTDTQYF. In DNA, the CDR3 is TGTGCCAGCAGCTTAAATCCAGGTCGCACAGATACGCAGTATTTT.

The chain recombines TRBV2 with TRBJ1-2, with D tentatively TRBD1 (5 bases). Germline V lookup: CDR1 SNHLY, CDR2 FYNNEI. Trimming cost V 5 bases and J 1 base, with 8 bases left between them. This CDR3 is built from 13 residues. CDR3 sequence: CASSQDSNYGYTF. The CDR3 DNA is TGTGCCAGCAGTCAAGACAGTAACTATGGCTACACCTTC.

The V and J genes are TRBV3-1 (or the pseudogene TRBV3-2) and TRBJ2-1; TRBD2 matches 14 bases. J gave up 7 bases and V 2 bases, and 16 bases lay outside the gene matches. Germline loops: CDR1 LGHDT, CDR2 YNNKEL (reference sequence). The CDR3 covers 20 residues. CDR3 nucleotide sequence: TGTGCCAGCAGCCAAATAGGGACTAGCGGGAGTAAGGAGTTTAGGAATGAGCAGTTCTTC. Its translation: CASSQIGTSGSKEFRNEQFF.

The J gene is TRBJ2-7, the V gene TRBV7-2, with a weak D call TRBD2 (6 bases). Deletions cut 4 bases from V and 2 bases from J, with 15 bases between. The CDR3 has 15 residues. Per the germline V gene, CDR1 is SGHTA and CDR2 is FQGNSA. The CDR3 spells CASSYSGTGAYEQYF. DNA of the CDR3: TGTGCCAGCAGCTATTCCGGGACGGGAGCCTACGAGCAGTACTTC. The full variable domain, with the rest looked up from reference TRBV7-2 and TRBJ2-7, is GAGVSQSPSNKVTEKGKDVELRCDPISGHTALYWYRQSLGQGLEFLIYFQGNSAPDKSGLPSDRFSAERTGGSVSTLTIQRTQQEDSAVYLCASSYSGTGAYEQYFGPGTRLTVT.

The chain uses TRBV7-9 and TRBJ2-5, with D perhaps matching TRBD1 (5 bases). Germline CDR1 is SEHNR and CDR2 is FQNEAQ (reference sequence). The CDR3 runs 13 residues. V lost 5 bases and J 1 base, leaving 8 bases between the germline ends. This chain's CDR3 is CASSVQAQETQYF. DNA for the CDR3: TGTGCCAGCAGCGTACAGGCCCAAGAGACCCAGTACTTC.

CDR3 bases: TGTGCCAGCAGTGAGAGGGGGCCGGGCTTCTCTGGAAACACCATATATTTT. It translates to CASSERGPGFSGNTIYF. The genes are TRBV27 and TRBJ1-3; 7 bases agree with TRBD1. V gave up 5 bases and J gave up 0 bases; unmatched junction bases: 10. This CDR3 is built from 17 residues. CDR1 MNHEY and CDR2 SMNVEV come from the germline V gene (reference sequence).